Listed below are T cell receptor beta chains from one sample, sequenced in a study of cytomegalovirus exposure and HLA in healthy donors. The table came from immunoSEQ multiplex PCR; TCRdb's copy has only in-frame clones and leaves some out. The table records approximately 300,000 clones, approximately 80% of them present only once. Sequencing input: PBMCs. These TCRs come from a girl aged 2 to 9 in good health and CMV-seronegative. Each CDR3 is given with its conserved first and last residue. Fields, in order: J gene, V gene, clone size, D gene, CDR3 protein, CDR3 DNA. A D gene is named only where the DNA matches it firmly. A clone size is listed for some rows: how often the clone was seen (once, few, many), or a class if it is expanded.

J: TRBJ2-1
V: TRBV7-6
size: few
D: NA
CDR3: CASSLAGGDYNEQFF
DNA: TGTGCCAGCAGCTTAGCGGGAGGAGACTACAATGAGCAGTTCTTC

J: TRBJ2-2
V: TRBV27
size: NA
D: TRBD1
CDR3: CARGQGRDSDTGELFF
DNA: TGTGCCAGGGGACAGGGCCGGGATTCGGACACCGGGGAGCTGTTTTTT

J: TRBJ2-5
V: TRBV13
size: NA
D: NA
CDR3: CASSLRSGVQETQYF
DNA: TGTGCCAGCAGCTTAAGGTCGGGGGTCCAAGAGACCCAGTACTTC

J: TRBJ2-7
V: TRBV13
size: once
D: NA
CDR3: CASSLATFDEQYF
DNA: TGTGCCAGCAGCTTAGCAACATTCGACGAGCAGTACTTC

J: TRBJ2-7
V: TRBV30
size: NA
D: TRBD2
CDR3: CAWSLQLAETEQYF
DNA: TGTGCCTGGAGTCTCCAGCTAGCGGAGACCGAGCAGTACTTC

J: TRBJ2-7
V: TRBV6-5
size: NA
D: TRBD1
CDR3: CASKPGQIYEQYF
DNA: TGTGCCAGCAAACCGGGACAGATCTACGAGCAGTACTTC

J: TRBJ2-7
V: TRBV7-3
size: once
D: TRBD2
CDR3: CASSLAAGSYEQYF
DNA: TGTGCCAGCAGCTTAGCAGCGGGATCCTACGAGCAGTACTTC

J: TRBJ2-2
V: TRBV5-3
size: NA
D: NA
CDR3: CARSPRETGELFF
DNA: TGTGCCAGAAGCCCGAGAGAAACCGGGGAGCTGTTTTTT

J: TRBJ1-2
V: TRBV27
size: NA
D: TRBD1
CDR3: CASRTEGAKDGYTF
DNA: TGTGCCAGCAGGACGGAGGGGGCTAAGGATGGCTACACCTTC

J: TRBJ2-2
V: TRBV6-5
size: NA
D: NA
CDR3: CASSYFRNTGELFF
DNA: TGTGCCAGCAGTTACTTTCGGAACACCGGGGAGCTGTTTTTT

J: TRBJ2-5
V: TRBV19
size: NA
D: NA
CDR3: CASSMNPAVETQYF
DNA: TGTGCCAGTAGTATGAACCCAGCGGTAGAGACCCAGTACTTC

J: TRBJ1-5
V: TRBV9
size: NA
D: NA
CDR3: CASSVEENQPQHF
DNA: TGTGCCAGCAGCGTTGAAGAGAATCAGCCCCAGCATTTT

J: TRBJ2-1
V: TRBV29-1
size: NA
D: TRBD2
CDR3: CSVEEGAGGKNEQFF
DNA: TGCAGCGTTGAAGAAGGAGCGGGAGGGAAGAATGAGCAGTTCTTC

J: TRBJ1-1
V: TRBV6-5
size: NA
D: NA
CDR3: CASRGRESTEAFF
DNA: TGTGCCAGCAGGGGGAGGGAGAGCACTGAAGCTTTCTTT

J: TRBJ2-7
V: TRBV6-5
size: NA
D: NA
CDR3: CASSPTRGREQYF
DNA: TGTGCCAGCAGCCCGACACGGGGAAGGGAGCAGTACTTC

J: TRBJ2-3
V: TRBV11-2
size: NA
D: TRBD2
CDR3: CASSLELAGVVDTQYF
DNA: TGTGCCAGCAGCTTAGAACTAGCGGGGGTTGTAGATACGCAGTATTTT

J: TRBJ2-1
V: TRBV28
size: NA
D: TRBD2
CDR3: CASSSLAARSYNEQFF
DNA: TGTGCCAGCAGTTCCCTAGCGGCCCGCTCCTACAATGAGCAGTTCTTC

J: TRBJ1-5
V: TRBV6-6
size: NA
D: NA
CDR3: CASGSGSNQPQHF
DNA: TGTGCCAGCGGATCGGGTAGCAATCAGCCCCAGCATTTT

J: TRBJ1-5
V: TRBV6-1
size: few
D: NA
CDR3: CASSGVSPQHF
DNA: TGTGCCAGCAGTGGAGTATCGCCCCAGCATTTT

J: TRBJ2-3
V: TRBV28
size: once
D: TRBD1
CDR3: CASTPGDRKTDTQYF
DNA: TGTGCCAGCACCCCCGGGGACAGGAAAACAGATACGCAGTATTTT

J: TRBJ2-7
V: TRBV4-1
size: NA
D: NA
CDR3: CASSQWGPYSYEQYF
DNA: TGCGCCAGCAGCCAATGGGGGCCTTACTCCTACGAGCAGTACTTC

J: TRBJ2-7
V: TRBV18
size: NA
D: TRBD2
CDR3: CASSPDLSGSRYEQYF
DNA: TGTGCCAGCTCACCTGACCTTAGCGGGAGCAGGTACGAGCAGTACTTC

J: TRBJ1-1
V: TRBV7-2
size: NA
D: NA
CDR3: CASSPLGGLNTEAFF
DNA: TGTGCCAGCAGCCCCCTCGGGGGATTGAACACTGAAGCTTTCTTT

J: TRBJ2-1
V: TRBV6-4
size: NA
D: NA
CDR3: CASSRGGSNEQFF
DNA: TGTGCCAGCAGCCGGGGAGGTTCCAATGAGCAGTTCTTC

J: TRBJ2-3
V: TRBV9
size: few
D: TRBD2
CDR3: CASSGQDRGGLDTQYF
DNA: TGTGCCAGCAGCGGGCAAGATCGGGGGGGCCTAGATACGCAGTATTTT

J: TRBJ1-5
V: TRBV12-2
size: NA
D: NA
CDR3: CASRLARTGTEQPQHF
DNA: TGTGCAAGTCGCTTAGCAAGGACAGGGACGGAGCAGCCCCAGCATTTT

J: TRBJ2-7
V: TRBV4-1
size: NA
D: TRBD1
CDR3: CASSQTGEEQYF
DNA: TGCGCCAGCAGCCAGACAGGGGAAGAGCAGTACTTC

J: TRBJ1-5
V: TRBV30
size: NA
D: TRBD1
CDR3: CACKGQGGLPQHF
DNA: TGTGCCTGTAAGGGACAGGGTGGTTTGCCCCAGCATTTT

J: TRBJ2-1
V: TRBV6-1
size: once
D: NA
CDR3: CASSEWSRLLYNEQFF
DNA: TGTGCCAGCAGTGAATGGTCGCGGTTACTCTACAATGAGCAGTTCTTC

J: TRBJ1-1
V: TRBV4-2
size: NA
D: NA
CDR3: CASSQEGAGGNTEAFF
DNA: TGTGCCAGCAGCCAAGAGGGGGCGGGTGGGAACACTGAAGCTTTCTTT

J: TRBJ2-2
V: TRBV18
size: NA
D: TRBD1
CDR3: CASSLEGQGIGELFF
DNA: TGTGCCAGCTCACTCGAGGGACAGGGCATCGGGGAGCTGTTTTTT

J: TRBJ1-4
V: TRBV2
size: few
D: NA
CDR3: CASSEQGLKATNEKLFF
DNA: TGTGCCAGCAGTGAACAGGGGTTGAAGGCAACTAATGAAAAACTGTTTTTT

J: TRBJ1-5
V: TRBV7-2
size: few
D: NA
CDR3: CASSLDRRGNQPQHF
DNA: TGTGCCAGCAGCTTAGACAGGCGCGGCAATCAGCCCCAGCATTTT

J: TRBJ2-7
V: TRBV4-2
size: NA
D: NA
CDR3: CASSQAPRPNEQYF
DNA: TGTGCCAGCAGCCAAGCCCCGAGGCCTAACGAGCAGTACTTC

J: TRBJ2-7
V: TRBV19
size: NA
D: TRBD1
CDR3: CASSKFPGQAYEQYF
DNA: TGTGCCAGTAGTAAATTCCCGGGACAGGCGTACGAGCAGTACTTC

J: TRBJ1-1
V: TRBV11-2
size: NA
D: NA
CDR3: CASSPRSLGEAFF
DNA: TGTGCCAGCAGCCCGCGGAGCCTCGGGGAGGCTTTCTTT

J: TRBJ2-5
V: TRBV27
size: NA
D: NA
CDR3: CASSVGGTQETQYF
DNA: TGTGCCAGCTCGGTCGGGGGAACCCAAGAGACCCAGTACTTC

J: TRBJ1-2
V: TRBV5-4
size: few
D: NA
CDR3: CASSPLDGAGYGYTF
DNA: TGTGCCAGCAGCCCTCTGGACGGTGCGGGGTATGGCTACACCTTC

J: TRBJ2-5
V: TRBV11-2
size: NA
D: NA
CDR3: CASSTGAGLETQYF
DNA: TGTGCCAGCAGCACCGGGGCGGGGTTGGAGACCCAGTACTTC

J: TRBJ2-5
V: TRBV2
size: NA
D: TRBD2
CDR3: CASSTRTSGGRETQYF
DNA: TGTGCCAGCAGTACCCGGACTAGCGGGGGTAGAGAGACCCAGTACTTC

J: TRBJ2-1
V: TRBV28
size: NA
D: NA
CDR3: CASSYNTYSYNEQFF
DNA: TGTGCCAGCAGTTATAACACGTACTCCTACAATGAGCAGTTCTTC